A single sample is the source of the 28 T cell receptor beta chains below, sequenced in a study of shared clonotypes between healthy human individuals. TCRdb keeps only in-frame clones here, not all; method: immunoSEQ multiplex PCR. Found here are about 500,000 clones, 75% to 80% of them singletons; the top ten hold approximately 12%. Sequenced material: PBMCs. The source of these receptors is a woman between 35 and 50 years old in good health. Some clones in this sample may be carry-over from other donors' samples.

In regard to this clone: This likely came from a read error, as a far larger clone is one base away. The same CDR3 can be traced to other DNA sequences in this sample. The V gene is TRBV29-1, the J gene TRBJ1-4; no firm D call. This CDR3 is built from 12 residues. The germline gives CDR1 SQVTM, CDR2 ANQGSEA. The CDR3 protein is CSAGESDEKLLF. The CDR3 DNA reads as TGCAGCGCTGGAGAATCGGATGAAAAACTGCTTTTT.

The V call is TRBV28, the J call TRBJ1-2; D unresolved. Germline V lookup: CDR1 MDHEN, CDR2 SYDVKM. V lost 6 bases, J lost 8 bases, and 16 bases lay in between. This CDR3 is built from 13 residues. The CDR3 nucleotides read TGTGCCAGCAGGTCCCTCCCTTCTGAGGGCTACACCTTC. Protein sequence: CASRSLPSEGYTF.

This clone was counted once. V is TRBV6-4 and J is TRBJ1-4, with D possibly TRBD1 on 6 matching bases. The CDR3 consists of 17 residues. The germline V and J ends were trimmed by 7 bases and 0 bases, with 18 bases remaining between them. CDR1 MRHNA and CDR2 SNTAGT come from the germline V gene. The CDR3 loop reads CASTESGAKATNEKLFF. The CDR3 bases are TGTGCCAGCACCGAGTCGGGGGCCAAGGCAACTAATGAAAAACTGTTTTTT.

The CDR3 bases are TGCGCCAGCAGCCAAAGGACTAGCGGCACAGATACGCAGTATTTT. The encoded protein is CASSQRTSGTDTQYF. The V gene is TRBV4-3, the J gene TRBJ2-3, with TRBD2 matching over 9 bases. The CDR3 is 15 amino acids. The V gene end was trimmed by 2 bases and the J gene end by 1 base; junction bases not matched to a gene: 1. Germline V lookup: CDR1 LGHNA, CDR2 YSLEER.

The chain has TRBV5-1 and TRBJ2-1; TRBD2 matches at 7 bases. The CDR3 sequence is 16 residues long. The germline CDR1 and CDR2 sequences are SGHRS and YFSETQ. Unmatched junction bases numbered 11, after V lost 4 bases and J lost 4 bases. CDR3 residues: CASSRWGGSNYNEQFF. In DNA, the CDR3 is TGCGCCAGCAGCCGTTGGGGCGGGAGTAATTACAATGAGCAGTTCTTC.

To note about this clone: One end of the junction varies from germline; a read error may be responsible. The chain combines TRBV7-7 with TRBJ2-6; no firm D call. The CDR3 totals 13 residues. Looked up from germline, CDR1 is SSHAT and CDR2 is FNYEAQ (reference sequence). In DNA, the CDR3 is TGTGCTAGCAGCTTAGATGGGGCCAACGTCCTGACTTTC. Its protein product is CASSLDGANVLTF.

The chain carries TRBV29-1 and TRBJ2-7, with 9 bases matching TRBD1. The germline V gene has CDR1 SQVTM and CDR2 ANQGSEA. Germline trimming cut 7 bases from V and 3 bases from J; bases unmatched to any gene: 4. The CDR3 runs to 12 residues. Here the CDR3 DNA reads TGCAGCGCCCGACAGGGGGGCTACGAGCAGTACTTC. Translation: CSARQGGYEQYF.

CDR3 sequence reads: CASSGQGFEAEQYF. In DNA, the CDR3 is TGTGCCAGCAGTGGCCAGGGTTTTGAAGCCGAGCAGTACTTC. This chain links TRBV2 with TRBJ2-7; D may be TRBD1 (5 bases). Trimming pared 4 bases from V and 6 bases from J, leaving 16 bases between. The CDR3 consists of 14 residues. Germline values: CDR1 SNHLY, CDR2 FYNNEI.

The V gene is TRBV19, the J gene TRBJ1-5; the D gene is possibly TRBD1 (5 bases). This CDR3 is built from 13 residues. V was pared by 0 bases and J by 6 bases, with 6 bases between. The germline CDR1 and CDR2 sequences are LNHDA and SQIVND (reference sequence). Written as DNA, the CDR3 is TGTGCCAGTAGTATAGAAGGGGTTCAGCCCCAGCATTTT. Protein product: CASSIEGVQPQHF.

This chain connects TRBV27 to TRBJ2-5; TRBD1 matches at 8 bases. The length of the CDR3 is 14 residues. Germline V gene data show CDR1 as MNHEY and CDR2 as SMNVEV (reference sequence). V gave up 5 bases and J gave up 5 bases; unmatched junction bases: 7. Written as DNA, the CDR3 is TGTGCCAGCAGTGGGGACAGGTTAGCGGAGACCCAGTACTTC. Translating gives CASSGDRLAETQYF.

About this clone itself: Just one base apart from a much larger clone, this may be a read error. The chain carries TRBV6-4 and TRBJ2-3; possibly TRBD1 for D (5 bases). Germline V gives CDR1 MRHNA, CDR2 SNTAGT. The CDR3 is 15 residues long. The CDR3 reads CASSEGNAHTGTQYF. The CDR3 DNA follows: TGTGCCAGCAGTGAGGGGAACGCCCACACAGGTACGCAGTATTTT.

The rearrangement uses TRBV5-1 and TRBJ2-3; TRBD1 is a possible D gene (6 bases). Germline values: CDR1 SGHRS, CDR2 YFSETQ. The germline V and J ends were trimmed by 4 bases and 6 bases, with 15 bases remaining between them. The CDR3 runs to 14 residues. This CDR3 reads CASSTGQPSDTQYF. DNA of the CDR3: TGCGCCAGCAGCACGGGACAACCCTCGGATACGCAGTATTTT.

This clone was observed a few times. J is TRBJ2-2 and V is TRBV6-4; 9 bases are shared with TRBD1. The V segment lost 3 bases and the J segment 3 bases; nucleotides outside the gene matches: 2. This CDR3 contains 15 residues. Germline V CDR1 and CDR2: MRHNA, SNTAGT. CDR3 region: CASSERDRDTGELFF. The CDR3 bases are TGTGCCAGCAGTGAGCGGGACAGGGACACCGGGGAGCTGTTTTTT.

V is TRBV18 and J is TRBJ1-2, with D uncertain. CDR1 is KGHSH and CDR2 is LQKENI in the germline V gene. The CDR3 runs 13 residues. Trimming took 2 bases from V and 8 from J, leaving 12 bases between them. CDR3 protein: CASSPGRREGYTF. In nucleotides, the CDR3 is TGTGCCAGCTCACCAGGGCGCCGGGAAGGCTACACCTTC.

This clone was picked up a small number of times. This sequence joins TRBV9 and TRBJ1-3; 7 nucleotides align to TRBD1. The CDR3 has 14 residues. V shed 4 bases and J 2 bases; nucleotides not matched to a gene: 3. Germline V CDR1 and CDR2: SGDLS, YYNGEE. The CDR3 here is CASSWDSAGNTIYF. DNA for the CDR3: TGTGCCAGCAGCTGGGACAGCGCTGGAAACACCATATATTTT.

This clone was counted between two and nine times. The chain couples TRBV6-5 to TRBJ2-2; the D is unclear. This CDR3 has 13 residues. V dropped 6 bases and J dropped 2 bases, with 7 bases sitting between them. The germline V gene encodes CDR1 MNHEY and CDR2 SVGAGI. The CDR3 region is CASSSINTGELFF. The CDR3 bases are TGTGCCAGCAGCTCAATTAACACCGGGGAGCTGTTTTTT.

This sequence joins TRBV7-2 and TRBJ1-4; no reliable D call. V was shortened by 3 bases and J by 2 bases, with 7 bases between the two germline ends. CDR1 is SGHTA and CDR2 is FQGNSA in the germline V gene. The CDR3 is 14 residues long. The CDR3 coding sequence is TGTGCCAGCAGCTTCAGCAGGACTAATGAAAAACTGTTTTTT. Its translation: CASSFSRTNEKLFF.

This sequence joins TRBV5-4 and TRBJ2-7, with 9 bases fitting TRBD1. J gave up 2 bases and V 3 bases, and 6 bases lay outside the gene matches. Germline CDR1 reads SGHNT; CDR2 reads YYREEE (reference sequence). CDR3 size: 15 residues. CDR3 DNA: TGTGCCAGCAGCTCCCGGACAGGGGCCACCTACGAGCAGTACTTC. It specifies CASSSRTGATYEQYF.

This clone was observed a single time. J is TRBJ1-3 and V is TRBV11-3; no clear D gene. V dropped 2 bases and J dropped 0 bases, with 11 bases sitting between them. The CDR3 totals 16 residues. From germline, CDR1 is SGHNT and CDR2 YENEEA. The CDR3 DNA reads TGTGCCAGCAGCTTAAGTACACCATCCTCTGGAAACACCATATATTTT. This sequence encodes CASSLSTPSSGNTIYF.

The chain combines TRBV9 with TRBJ1-1; D not resolved. Germline V gene data show CDR1 as SGDLS and CDR2 as YYNGEE. This CDR3 has 13 amino acids. V was shortened by 0 bases and J by 1 base, with 4 bases between the two germline ends. The CDR3 protein is CASSVDANTEAFF. The DNA for the CDR3 is TGTGCCAGCAGCGTAGACGCGAACACTGAAGCTTTCTTT.

The chain links TRBV27 to TRBJ1-2; unclear D gene. V was shortened by 6 bases and J by 4 bases, with 15 bases between the two germline ends. CDR1 MNHEY and CDR2 SMNVEV come from the germline V gene (reference sequence). The CDR3 consists of 14 residues. The CDR3 bases are TGTGCCAGCAGACCCAATTCCGATCGCTATGGCTACACCTTC. This gives the protein CASRPNSDRYGYTF.

About this clone: A far larger clone lies a single base away; this is likely a read error. The V call is TRBV27, the J call TRBJ2-7, with D perhaps TRBD1 or TRBD2 (5 bases each). CDR1 and CDR2 from the germline V gene are MNHEY and SMNVEV (reference sequence). Deletions cut 6 bases from V and 2 bases from J, with 8 bases between. This CDR3 comprises 12 residues. The CDR3 sequence is CASSPGPYEQYF. The CDR3 bases are TGTGCCAGCAGCCCGGGGCCCTACGAGCAGTACTTC.

This clone was detected ten times or more. Other DNA sequences from this sample encode an identical CDR3 as well. CDR3 in amino acids: CASSRQGDTDTQYF. Written as DNA, the CDR3 is TGTGCCAGCTCGCGACAGGGAGACACAGATACGCAGTATTTT. This chain uses TRBV6-4 with TRBJ2-3, with TRBD1 matching over 7 bases. Losses at the gene ends were 8 bases for V and 2 bases for J; bases not matched to a gene: 7. Germline V gives CDR1 MRHNA, CDR2 SNTAGT. The CDR3 consists of 14 residues.

The rearrangement uses TRBV28 and TRBJ2-1; a possible D gene is TRBD2 (6 bases). Germline CDR1 MDHEN, CDR2 SYDVKM. The CDR3 covers 13 residues. V shed 10 bases and J shed 8 bases, with 18 bases lying between them. The CDR3 region has the DNA TGTGCCACCCGGGACTCCCCTCGGGATGAGCAGTTCTTC. Amino acid sequence: CATRDSPRDEQFF.

The chain carries TRBV19 and TRBJ2-5, with TRBD1 identical over 7 bases. V gave up 4 bases and J gave up 7 bases; unmatched junction bases: 15. The CDR3 sequence is 16 residues long. Per the germline V gene, CDR1 is LNHDA and CDR2 is SQIVND (reference sequence). The CDR3: CASSRSRQGPFGTQYF. The CDR3 nucleotides read TGTGCCAGTAGTAGGTCTAGACAGGGCCCTTTCGGGACCCAGTACTTC.

This clone was picked up one time. The V call is TRBV30, the J call TRBJ2-7; the D gene could be TRBD1 or TRBD2 (7 bases each). The V gene's germline CDR1 is GTSNPN and CDR2 SVGIG (reference sequence). V dropped 0 bases and J dropped 5 bases, with 20 bases sitting between them. CDR3 length: 16 residues. Written as DNA, the CDR3 is TGTGCCTGGAGTGTATCCAGGGGGAGGGCCTTGGACGAGCAGTACTTC. Translated: CAWSVSRGRALDEQYF.

This clone appeared once. This chain connects TRBV5-1 to TRBJ1-2; TRBD1 agrees at 9 bases. Germline loops: CDR1 SGHRS, CDR2 YFSETQ. Trimming took 4 bases from V and 2 from J; bases not matched to a gene: 0. CDR3 length: 13 amino acids. The CDR3 coding sequence is TGCGCCAGCAGCGGACAGGGGAACTATGGCTACACCTTC. It encodes CASSGQGNYGYTF.

The gene calls are TRBV5-1 and TRBJ1-2; TRBD1 agrees at 8 bases. Germline lookup yields CDR1 SGHRS and CDR2 YFSETQ. The CDR3 spans 14 residues. The junction had 8 bases not matched to a gene; V was cut back by 4 bases and J by 6 bases. CDR3: CASSLTGETDGYTF. CDR3 nucleotide sequence: TGCGCCAGCAGCCTGACAGGGGAGACGGATGGCTACACCTTC.